This TCR beta chain emerged from a study of blood T cell repertoires in COVID-19. Across the study: Collection of acute and convalescent COVID-19 samples took place in the United States, Italy and Spain. In each case, the material was cDNA or gDNA derived from T cells, B-cell-depleted T cells, or PBMCs.

The V end was cut by 3 bases, the J end by 1 base, with 18 bases between. CDR3 length: 17 amino acids. CDR1 and CDR2 (germline): SGHNT, YYREEE (reference sequence). Authors' analysis steps: Estimation of nucleated cell counts relied on the amplification of reference gene primers. This table comes from immunoSEQ multiplex PCR, and its TCRdb copy is limited to in-frame clones, with some not included. Clone size and the V and J calls come from that table; the DNA yielded D and trimming. This sample has about 140,000 clones, with 65% to 90% found just once. This chain links TRBV5-4 with TRBJ2-3; perhaps TRBD2 as D (5 bases). The clonotype comes from a woman aged 55-69 years with active or convalescent COVID-19. Source material: peripheral blood. The CDR3: CASSSPGLGKGTDTQYF. The DNA of the CDR3 is TGTGCCAGCAGCTCCCCTGGACTCGGGAAAGGCACAGATACGCAGTATTTT.